These T cell receptor beta chains were read from a single sample in a study of blood T cell repertoires in COVID-19. Only in-frame clones appear in the TCRdb table, and some are missing; sequencing was by immunoSEQ multiplex PCR. This sample has approximately 66,000 clones, with more than 70% found just once. What was sequenced was peripheral blood. These receptors originate from a woman aged 50 to 60 with active or convalescent COVID-19. Both conserved end residues are part of each CDR3.

v_call cdr3_aa
TRBV27 CASRSGTGRYGYTF
TRBV5-1 CASSLGGAYGYTF
TRBV7-9 CASSPARQAVGTEAFF
TRBV29-1 CSVSLGLEAFF
TRBV9 CASSVATGESNGYTF
TRBV29-1 CSVERRRNNEQFF
TRBV2 CASSATMGGRGGYTF
TRBV9 CASSVARPGQGIETSNEQFF
TRBV19 CASSWREGPSEQYF
TRBV2 CASSGTANTEAFF
TRBV2 CASTPGEGVYVGYTF
TRBV19 CASSMGPPSAGVTGELFF
TRBV15 CATSSSRRQTQYF
TRBV13 CASSLRGGLGLPEQYF
TRBV9 CASSVTSTEQFF
TRBV7-6 CASSLGTINEQFF
TRBV2 CASSEGKDRFSNEQFF
TRBV2 CAGASDSYEQYF
TRBV19 CASRRAGLNTGELFF
TRBV5-4 CASSPEGQVYEQYF